The subject of this entry is one T cell receptor beta chain. This record belongs to a study of blood T cell repertoires in COVID-19. Study as a whole: Samples of COVID-19 (acute and convalescent) were obtained from the United States, Italy and Spain. PBMCs, B-cell-depleted T cells, or T cells provided the cDNA or gDNA that made up the material.

In the study's own analysis: Estimation of nucleated cell counts relied on the amplification of reference gene primers. TCRdb's copy holds only in-frame clones and misses some; the assay was immunoSEQ multiplex PCR. The V and J calls and clone size were taken over from that table, and D and trimming were inferred from the DNA. The data show more than 150,000 clones, about four fifths seen once. Trimming took 4 bases from V and 0 from J, leaving 6 bases between them. The CDR3 totals 13 residues. The V gene's germline CDR1 is ENHRY and CDR2 SYGVKD. The receptor was isolated from a man aged 70 or older who had recovered from COVID-19. The gene calls are TRBV10-3 and TRBJ1-2; D perhaps matches TRBD1 (6 bases). The sample consisted of peripheral blood. This CDR3 is CAISGQANYGYTF. DNA for the CDR3: TGTGCCATCAGTGGACAGGCTAACTATGGCTACACCTTC.